These T cell receptor beta chains were read from a single sample in a study of regulatory T cells in long-lasting Graves disease. MiXCR, run by TCRdb on the multiplex PCR reads, gives a single entry per CDR3 protein. The data show under 500,000 distinct CDR3 sequences, around 17% seen once. The sample also formed part of further work on T cells in Graves' hyperthyroidism and ophthalmopathy.

The sample in question was peripheral blood mononuclear cells (PBMCs), obtained at new diagnosis, from a patient treated with antithyroid drugs. The receptors were sampled from a woman in her 30s with Graves disease. CDR3s include the opening cysteine and the closing phenylalanine or tryptophan. A D gene is named only where the DNA matches it firmly. Some rows have no size entry. The others give once, few or many, or a class for an expanded clone.

abundance,j_gene,v_gene,d_gene,CDR3nt,CDR3aa
many,TRBJ2-1,TRBV7-9,TRBD2,TGTGCCAGCAGCTTTTCAGCGGGAGATTCCTGGTTC,CASSFSAGDSWF
few,TRBJ2-2,TRBV29-1,-,TGCAGCGCCTCGTACGGGAACACCGGGGAGCTGTTTTTT,CSASYGNTGELFF
-,TRBJ1-4,TRBV30,-,TGTGCCTGGAGTGGTGGGTGGGGTAATGAAAAACTGTTTTTT,CAWSGGWGNEKLFF
many,TRBJ2-2,TRBV5-1,TRBD1,TGCGCCAGCAGCAGATCGGGACAGGTAGACACCGGGGAGCTGTTTTTT,CASSRSGQVDTGELFF
many,TRBJ1-2,TRBV3-1,-,TGTGCCAGCAGCCAAGAGGGTTACTATGGCTACACCTTC,CASSQEGYYGYTF
many,TRBJ2-7,TRBV7-2,TRBD1,TGTGCCAGCAGGTACGGGACAGACTACGAGCAGTACTTC,CASRYGTDYEQYF
-,TRBJ2-2,TRBV6-1,TRBD2,TGTGCCAGCATCAGCGGGAGGGTCGGGGAGCTGTTTTTT,CASISGRVGELFF
many,TRBJ1-1,TRBV5-1,-,TGCGCCAGCAGCTTGGGGGACATGGACACTGAAGCTTTCTTT,CASSLGDMDTEAFF
many,TRBJ1-4,TRBV15,-,TGTGCCACCAGCGCATCCTTTAATGAAAAACTGTTTTTT,CATSASFNEKLFF
many,TRBJ1-2,TRBV7-8,TRBD1,TGTGCCAGCAGCCCTCGGGTCAGGGGGCGAAGTAGTAGTCGGTATGGCTACACCTTC,CASSPRVRGRSSSRYGYTF
many,TRBJ2-3,TRBV2,TRBD1,TGTGCCAGCAGATTACAGGGGTCAGATACGCAGTATTTT,CASRLQGSDTQYF
-,TRBJ1-2,TRBV27,TRBD1,TGTGCCAGCAGTTTATCGGCAGGGGGCTATGGCTACACCTTC,CASSLSAGGYGYTF
few,TRBJ2-1,TRBV10-3,-,TGTGCCATCAGTGAGTCGACCCGGGACGCAAAGAGCTCCTACAATGAGCAGTTCTTC,CAISESTRDAKSSYNEQFF
many,TRBJ1-2,TRBV19,-,TGTGCCAGTAGTATAGAACGGGCAGACTATGGCTACACCTTC,CASSIERADYGYTF
many,TRBJ2-3,TRBV5-1,TRBD2,TGCGCCAGCAGCATGGACCCAGCGGGAGGGCCAGGAGATACGCAGTATTTT,CASSMDPAGGPGDTQYF
few,TRBJ2-6,TRBV20-1,-,TGCAGTGCGGATGTGGAGGTGGCCGGCGTCCTGACTTTC,CSADVEVAGVLTF
-,TRBJ2-5,TRBV12-3/TRBV12-4,-,TGTGCCAGCAGTTTTTTTCGGTCCGAGGCCCAGTACTTC,CASSFFRSEAQYF
-,TRBJ2-2,TRBV5-1,-,TGCGCCAGCAGCCTGGAGGGGGGGTTCACCGGGGAGCTGTTTTTT,CASSLEGGFTGELFF
many,TRBJ1-1,TRBV6-6,-,TGTGCCAGCAGTTACTCGATTACGGAGACAGGTGTGAACACTGAAGCTTTCTTT,CASSYSITETGVNTEAFF
-,TRBJ2-7,TRBV20-1,TRBD2,TGCAGTGCTAGAGGGGGACTAGCGGCCTCCTACGAGCAGTACTTC,CSARGGLAASYEQYF
many,TRBJ1-1,TRBV11-2,-,TGTGCCAGCAGTTACGACAGGATGAACACTGAAGCTTTCTTT,CASSYDRMNTEAFF
-,TRBJ2-2,TRBV4-1,TRBD2,TGCGCCAGCAGCCCCGGACTAGCGGGATTCGGGGAGCTGTTTTTT,CASSPGLAGFGELFF
many,TRBJ2-3,TRBV4-2,TRBD2,TGTGCCAGCAGCCAAGATGGACTAGCGGGAGGGGTAAATACGCAGTATTTT,CASSQDGLAGGVNTQYF
many,TRBJ1-2,TRBV28,-,TGTGCCAGCACCGACACCGGAAGTCAGAACTATGGCTACACCTTC,CASTDTGSQNYGYTF
many,TRBJ2-1,TRBV7-2,-,TGTGCCAGCAGCTTAAGTGACTACAATGAGCAGTTCTTC,CASSLSDYNEQFF
many,TRBJ2-7,TRBV19,-,TGTGCCAGTAGTAATGACAGGTCCTCCCCCTACGAGCAGTACTTC,CASSNDRSSPYEQYF
-,TRBJ2-5,TRBV6-2/TRBV6-3,TRBD1,TGTGCCAGCAGTTATAACAGGGGCGAGGAGACCCAGTACTTC,CASSYNRGEETQYF
many,TRBJ2-7,TRBV3-1,TRBD2,TGTGCCACCTCCCTTAGCGGGAGCTCTCCCGAGCAGTACTTC,CATSLSGSSPEQYF
many,TRBJ1-5,TRBV27,-,TGTGCCAGCAGCCCCTCGTGGGGGGAGAGCAATCAGCCCCAGCATTTT,CASSPSWGESNQPQHF
many,TRBJ2-2,TRBV12-3/TRBV12-4,TRBD1,TGTGCCAGCAGAAGAACAGGGGCCCTCGCGAACACCGGGGAGCTGTTTTTT,CASRRTGALANTGELFF
-,TRBJ1-2,TRBV7-8,TRBD1,TGTGCCAGCAGCTTAGTGGACAGGTCCTATGGCTACACCTTC,CASSLVDRSYGYTF
-,TRBJ2-3,TRBV6-4,-,TGTGCCAGCAGTGATGGGGGCGTCAGCACAGATACGCAGTATTTT,CASSDGGVSTDTQYF
few,TRBJ2-1,TRBV12-3/TRBV12-4,-,TGTGCCAGCAGTTTCAGCAGGGGCACCTACAATGAGCAGTTCTTC,CASSFSRGTYNEQFF
few,TRBJ2-1,TRBV6-2/TRBV6-3,TRBD2,TGTGCCAGCAGTTACGCACTGGGGGGGTTCAATGAGCAGTTCTTC,CASSYALGGFNEQFF
many,TRBJ2-7,TRBV7-2,-,TGTGCCAGCAGCTTAATTGATGTGTCGAGCGGATCCCCCTACGAGCAGTACTTC,CASSLIDVSSGSPYEQYF
-,TRBJ2-7,TRBV19,-,TGTGCCAGTAGTATTGTAGGGTTCGAGCAGTACTTC,CASSIVGFEQYF
-,TRBJ2-7,TRBV4-2,TRBD1,TGTGCCAGCAGCCAAGACGCCAGGGACAGGTACGAGCAGTACTTC,CASSQDARDRYEQYF
few,TRBJ1-3,TRBV7-2,-,TGTGCCAGCAGCTATTCACCTGATATGACGGACACCATATATTTT,CASSYSPDMTDTIYF
-,TRBJ2-7,TRBV18,TRBD1,TGTGCCAGCTCACCGGACAGGGGGCGGACCTACGAGCAGTACTTC,CASSPDRGRTYEQYF
many,TRBJ2-2,TRBV24-1,TRBD1,TGTGCCACCAGTGATTCTACCAGGGGGCTGGGCACCGGGGAGCTGTTTTTT,CATSDSTRGLGTGELFF
many,TRBJ2-1,TRBV13,TRBD2,TGTGCCAGCAGCTTGAGCGGGAGGGCGATGGGAAATGAGCAGTTCTTC,CASSLSGRAMGNEQFF